The next 14 T cell receptor beta chains were all read from a single sample in a study of blood T cell repertoires in COVID-19. The table came from immunoSEQ multiplex PCR; TCRdb's copy has only in-frame clones and leaves some out. The repertoire includes about 160,000 clones, over 75% of them detected once, and 6.5% to 7.5% sits in the top ten. Specimen: peripheral blood. All receptors come from an older man with COVID-19, enrolled during active disease.

The chain joins TRBV7-8 to TRBJ2-7, with TRBD1 as a possible D gene (6 bases). Trimming removed 1 base at V and 3 bases at J, with 13 bases between. There are 15 residues in the CDR3. Germline loops: CDR1 SGHVS, CDR2 FQNEAQ. The CDR3 spells CASSLGYREGYEQYF. CDR3 sequence (DNA): TGTGCCAGCAGCTTAGGATACAGGGAAGGCTACGAGCAGTACTTC.

This clone occurred once. The V and J genes are TRBV18 and TRBJ1-4, with D possibly matching TRBD1 (6 bases). V lost 5 bases, J lost 7 bases, and 14 bases lay in between. Germline CDR1 KGHSH, CDR2 LQKENI. The CDR3 consists of 14 residues. CDR3 coding DNA: TGTGCCAGCTCATTACAGGGTTCAGGTGAAAAACTGTTTTTT. This translates into CASSLQGSGEKLFF.

This chain joins TRBV6-5 and TRBJ2-3; 8 bases map to TRBD1. Germline CDR1 and CDR2: MNHEY and SVGAGI. CDR3 length: 14 amino acids. With V trimmed by 6 bases and J by 3 bases, 5 bases remained unmatched. The CDR3 DNA follows: TGTGCCAGCAGCCGGACAGGGTCGACAGATACGCAGTATTTT. It specifies CASSRTGSTDTQYF.

On this clone: Within the sample, other DNA sequences also encode this same CDR3. The rearrangement joins TRBV11-2 to TRBJ2-1, with TRBD2 as a possible D gene (5 bases). V lost 1 base, J lost 1 base, and 8 bases lay in between. Germline loops: CDR1 SGHAT, CDR2 FQNNGV. This CDR3 comprises 15 residues. In DNA form, the CDR3 reads TGTGCCAGCAGCTTAGGAGGCGGGTCCTACAATGAGCAGTTCTTC. Residues: CASSLGGGSYNEQFF.

The rearrangement links TRBV5-1 to TRBJ1-6; 7 bases agree with TRBD1. CDR1 and CDR2 (germline): SGHRS, YFSETQ. The CDR3 is 16 residues long. J was trimmed by 7 bases and V by 0 bases; bases with no gene match: 7. CDR3 amino acids: CASSLAYRGVNSPLHF. CDR3 nucleotide sequence: TGCGCCAGCAGCTTGGCTTACAGGGGAGTAAATTCACCCCTCCACTTT. The full variable domain, in which reference TRBV5-1 and TRBJ1-6 provide the parts outside the CDR3, is KAGVTQTPRYLIKTRGQQVTLSCSPISGHRSVSWYQQTPGQGLQFLFEYFSETQRNKGNFPGRFSGRQFSNSRSEMNVSTLELGDSALYLCASSLAYRGVNSPLHFGNGTRLTVT.

This chain connects TRBV2 to TRBJ1-2, with 8 bases that match TRBD1. After removal of 6 bases from V and 5 bases from J, the junction contained 14 bases not matched to a gene. The CDR3 sequence is 16 residues long. CDR1 and CDR2 from the germline V gene are SNHLY and FYNNEI. CDR3 DNA: TGTGCCAGCAGCCCGGAGGGGCAGGGGGCAATTTATGGCTACACCTTC. Translating gives CASSPEGQGAIYGYTF.

The CDR3 nucleotides read TGTGCCAGCAGCAAAGCGGGACTAGCGGGACGAGAGACCCAGTACTTC. It translates to CASSKAGLAGRETQYF. The chain has TRBV7-6 and TRBJ2-5, with 13 bases lining up with TRBD2. Germline assignment: CDR1 SGHVS and CDR2 FNYEAQ. This CDR3 spans 16 amino acids. The V and J ends lost 5 bases and 4 bases, in that order; junction bases with no gene match: 7.

The rearrangement joins TRBV9 to TRBJ2-1; perhaps TRBD2 as D (7 bases). The CDR3 contains 18 residues. Trimming removed 1 base at V and 5 bases at J, with 22 bases between. Germline assignment: CDR1 SGDLS and CDR2 YYNGEE. The CDR3 DNA is TGTGCCAGCAGCGTACGGGGACTCGCGGGGGCGGGGGACAATGAGCAGTTCTTC. It is translated as CASSVRGLAGAGDNEQFF.

The chain recombines TRBV4-2 with TRBJ2-1; 16 nucleotides line up with TRBD2. Germline trimming cut 4 bases from V and 5 bases from J; bases unmatched to any gene: 8. The V gene's germline CDR1 is LGHNA and CDR2 YNFKEQ. CDR3 length: 18 residues. In DNA form, the CDR3 reads TGTGCCAGCAGCCGAGACCCGGGACTAGCGGGGGGGGACAATGAGCAGTTCTTC. It yields the protein CASSRDPGLAGGDNEQFF.

This clone was counted only a few times. The sample contains more than one DNA sequence encoding this CDR3. The rearrangement links TRBV7-9 to TRBJ1-1, with D perhaps matching TRBD1 (5 bases). Trimming cost V 5 bases and J 1 base, with 8 bases left between them. This CDR3 has 13 amino acids. The V gene's germline CDR1 is SEHNR and CDR2 FQNEAQ (reference sequence). CDR3 protein: CASSLGQNTEAFF. The CDR3, as DNA: TGTGCCAGCAGCCTAGGACAGAACACTGAAGCTTTCTTT.

The rearrangement uses TRBV6-5 and TRBJ2-3; TRBD1 aligns across 8 bases. The CDR3 totals 14 residues. Trimming cost V 10 bases and J 3 bases; bases outside gene matches: 9. Germline V lookup: CDR1 MNHEY, CDR2 SVGAGI. The CDR3 DNA reads as TGTGCCATAACGGACAGGGTGGGTACAGATACGCAGTATTTT. Translated: CAITDRVGTDTQYF.

The chain links TRBV10-3 to TRBJ2-3; 7 bases map to TRBD1. The trim removed 3 bases at V and 2 bases at J, leaving 11 bases unmatched. Per germline, CDR1 ENHRY and CDR2 SYGVKD. The CDR3 runs to 17 residues. CDR3 DNA sequence: TGTGCCATCAGTGATTACAGGGGTACGGGAAACACAGATACGCAGTATTTT. Its translation is CAISDYRGTGNTDTQYF.

This chain joins TRBV5-1 and TRBJ2-7; D might be TRBD1 (7 bases). V was shortened by 2 bases and J by 4 bases, with 13 bases between the two germline ends. Germline-derived CDR1 and CDR2 are SGHRS and YFSETQ. This CDR3 contains 14 residues. The CDR3: CASSFQPGGYEQYF. CDR3 coding DNA: TGCGCCAGCAGCTTTCAACCAGGGGGGTACGAGCAGTACTTC.

The genes are TRBV7-2 and TRBJ1-2; weak D call: TRBD1 (5 bases). V was cut by 6 bases and J by 8 bases, with 10 bases left in between. This CDR3 contains 11 residues. Per the germline V gene, CDR1 is SGHTA and CDR2 is FQGNSA. CDR3 region: CASSGWGGYTF. In DNA form, the CDR3 reads TGTGCCAGCAGTGGATGGGGCGGCTACACCTTC. The full variable domain, rest sourced from reference TRBV7-2 and TRBJ1-2, is GAGVSQSPSNKVTEKGKDVELRCDPISGHTALYWYRQSLGQGLEFLIYFQGNSAPDKSGLPSDRFSAERTGGSVSTLTIQRTQQEDSAVYLCASSGWGGYTFGSGTRLTVV.